This is a list of T cell receptor beta chains from one sample in a study of identical twins. Using its own MiXCR run on the 5' RACE reads, TCRdb lists one record per CDR3 protein. Of fewer than 650,000 distinct CDR3 sequences in the sample, 9.6% were seen once. The same data also went into a second study, on yellow fever vaccine responses in identical twins.

Sequencing was done on a sample of PBMCs. These TCRs come from a woman aged 18-30 years in good health. Each CDR3 is given without its conserved first and last residue. Each record gives: J gene, V gene, CDR3 protein.

J gene: TRBJ1-2
V gene: TRBV7-9
CDR3 protein: ASSFQGLNYGYT

J gene: TRBJ2-7
V gene: TRBV4-2
CDR3 protein: ASSQDEGTSYEQY

J gene: TRBJ2-1
V gene: TRBV6-2/TRBV6-3
CDR3 protein: ASRTIAGGYNEQF

J gene: TRBJ2-2
V gene: TRBV5-6
CDR3 protein: ASSLDPGGTGELF

J gene: TRBJ1-5
V gene: TRBV20-1
CDR3 protein: SARKTDNQPQH

J gene: TRBJ2-1
V gene: TRBV13
CDR3 protein: ASSLIGTSSYNEQF

J gene: TRBJ2-7
V gene: TRBV7-9
CDR3 protein: ASSSLLASRTIGEQY

J gene: TRBJ2-6
V gene: TRBV7-9
CDR3 protein: ASSPRAGGSGANVLT

J gene: TRBJ2-7
V gene: TRBV30
CDR3 protein: AWIEAGPYEQY

J gene: TRBJ2-1
V gene: TRBV4-3
CDR3 protein: ASSQELAGGPIDEQF

J gene: TRBJ1-2
V gene: TRBV6-5
CDR3 protein: ASRPSTEGYT

J gene: TRBJ1-1
V gene: TRBV7-2
CDR3 protein: ASSLSGGMNTEAF

J gene: TRBJ2-3
V gene: TRBV11-1
CDR3 protein: ASSPPNGLAESTDTQY

J gene: TRBJ2-3
V gene: TRBV20-1
CDR3 protein: SAPRPSGKDTQY

J gene: TRBJ2-2
V gene: TRBV20-1
CDR3 protein: SARVGGTRNTGELF

J gene: TRBJ2-7
V gene: TRBV12-3/TRBV12-4
CDR3 protein: ASRRDLYEQY

J gene: TRBJ2-7
V gene: TRBV4-3
CDR3 protein: ASSQGPFSAYEQY

J gene: TRBJ2-3
V gene: TRBV7-2
CDR3 protein: ASNLMTSGGADTQY

J gene: TRBJ2-7
V gene: TRBV7-2
CDR3 protein: ASSLYGSYEQY